Listed below are T cell receptor beta chains from one sample, sequenced in a study of shared clonotypes between healthy human individuals. Method: immunoSEQ multiplex PCR; TCRdb's copy keeps in-frame clones and lacks some. The sample has about 1 million clones, approximately 72% seen once. The sequenced sample was memory CD4+ T cells sorted from blood. The receptors were sampled from a man aged 18-30 years in good health. Each CDR3 is given with its conserved first and last residue.

V gene	CDR3 length	J gene	CDR3 protein
TRBV29-1	12	TRBJ2-7	CSARDSLGEQYF
TRBV5-5	16	TRBJ2-2	CASSLSGTSTTGELFF
TRBV5-1	14	TRBJ1-1	CASSSLQGYTEAFF
TRBV5-1	15	TRBJ1-6	CASSPGPGYNSPLHF
TRBV5-6	16	TRBJ2-7	CASSQKQGFVRYEQYF
TRBV9	15	TRBJ2-5	CASSVGLGLQETQYF
TRBV5-1	14	TRBJ2-5	CASSLGLVQETQYF
TRBV11-2	15	TRBJ1-4	CASSLRRQYNEKLFF
TRBV7-9	15	TRBJ2-3	CASSFTGGGADTQYF
TRBV10-3	14	TRBJ1-2	CAILITGKGYGYTF